The next 28 T cell receptor beta chains were all read from a single sample in a study of blood T cells in healthy people across ages (dated by TCRdb to between 2015 and 2016). Receptor amplification or capture employed 5' RACE. TCRdb lists the instrument as Illumina HiSeq 2500. A second roughly 6 to 11 cycle PCR used a sample-barcoded 5' primer and a J-beta primer mix. TCRdb passed the public sequencing reads through fastp at Q25 and MiXCR, retaining productive beta sequences. Every distinct CDR3 protein forms one entry, paired with its most common genes and DNA. The sample table holds approximately 780,000 distinct CDR3 sequences, of which 20% to 30% were seen once. 3% of the sample lies in the top ten. These data also formed part of another study, on T cells of mothers and their children.

The specimen was blood. Every receptor here comes from a boy between 10 and 17 years old in good health.

The V call is TRBV3-1, the J call TRBJ1-1, with a tentative D call TRBD1 (5 bases). V was shortened by 2 bases and J by 4 bases, with 11 bases between the two germline ends. The germline gives CDR1 LGHDT, CDR2 YNNKEL (reference sequence). This CDR3 contains 14 residues. The CDR3 spells CASSQQGSSTEAFF. The CDR3 DNA follows: TGTGCCAGCAGCCAACAGGGTTCGAGCACTGAAGCTTTCTTT.

The chain carries TRBV29-1 and TRBJ2-7; TRBD1 is a possible D gene (6 bases). This CDR3 is built from 14 residues. Germline V gene sequence: CDR1 SQVTM, CDR2 ANQGSEA. Between the trimmed V and J ends, which lost 2 bases and 3 bases, there was a span of 14 bases. As DNA, the CDR3 is TGCAGCGTTGAATCCAGGGGATCGAGCTACGAGCAGTACTTC. It is translated as CSVESRGSSYEQYF.

This clonotype was counted only a few times. The chain uses TRBV9 and TRBJ2-6, with D possibly matching TRBD2 (6 bases). There are 17 residues in the CDR3. The ends were cut back, 3 bases at V and 0 bases at J, with 13 bases in the middle. Germline V gives CDR1 SGDLS, CDR2 YYNGEE. In DNA, the CDR3 is TGTGCCAGCAGCGCGGGGGAACTTTCCTCTGGGGCCAACGTCCTGACTTTC. Its protein is CASSAGELSSGANVLTF.

This clonotype was observed at least ten times. The chain recombines TRBV20-1 with TRBJ2-4, with D possibly being TRBD1 (7 bases). Per germline, CDR1 DFQATT and CDR2 SNEGSKA (reference sequence). V shed 6 bases and J shed 4 bases, with 16 bases lying between them. This CDR3 has 14 amino acids. The CDR3: CSASGGSGKNIQYF. The DNA of the CDR3 is TGCAGTGCCTCAGGGGGGAGCGGGAAAAACATTCAGTACTTC.

This clonotype was seen a few times. At one of its ends the junction is not consistent with the germline gene, which may arise from a read error. This chain links TRBV18 with TRBJ2-5, with D possibly TRBD1 on 6 matching bases. The DNA end is more similar to TRBJ2-7, so the J call may be wrong. This CDR3 region has 15 residues. Per the germline V gene, CDR1 is KGHSH and CDR2 is LQKENI. The CDR3 is CAGSGPAGVGGEQYF. The CDR3 DNA reads TGTGCCGGCTCCGGCCCGGCAGGGGTAGGCGGCGAGCAGTACTTC.

The chain is built from TRBV3-1 and TRBJ2-3, with D maybe TRBD2 (6 bases). Germline CDR1 and CDR2: LGHDT and YNNKEL (reference sequence). This CDR3 region has 15 residues. The V gene lost 1 base and the J gene lost 2 bases, with 10 bases spanning the gap. CDR3 coding DNA: TGTGCCAGCAGCCAAGTGGCGGGGTACACAGATACGCAGTATTTT. As protein: CASSQVAGYTDTQYF.

There are a few counts of this clonotype. The chain has TRBV10-3 and TRBJ2-7; 7 bases are a match to TRBD2. Trimming took 4 bases from V and 7 from J; bases not matched to a gene: 13. Germline V gives CDR1 ENHRY, CDR2 SYGVKD. The CDR3 is 15 residues long. CDR3 nucleotides: TGTGCCATCAGTGTGGGTCGACTAGCCCTAAGGGAGCAGTACTTC. Translated: CAISVGRLALREQYF.

This chain links TRBV12-3 or TRBV12-4 with TRBJ2-1; 7 nucleotides match TRBD1. The CDR3 contains 15 residues. Trimming took 5 bases from V and 2 from J; bases not matched to a gene: 6. The CDR3 DNA follows: TGTGCCAGCAGTACCAGACAGGGACCCTACAATGAGCAGTTCTTC. Protein sequence: CASSTRQGPYNEQFF.

This clonotype has only a few counts. The chain is built from TRBV6-4 and TRBJ2-1; 9 bases are a match to TRBD2. The length of the CDR3 is 16 residues. The V gene end was trimmed by 3 bases and the J gene end by 2 bases; junction bases not matched to a gene: 5. Germline CDR1 MRHNA, CDR2 SNTAGT. CDR3 residues: CASSEGSGGPYNEQFF. The CDR3 DNA follows: TGTGCCAGCAGTGAGGGTAGCGGGGGACCCTACAATGAGCAGTTCTTC.

The rearrangement links TRBV3-1 to TRBJ2-1, with D perhaps being TRBD1 or TRBD2 (7 bases each). The V gene's germline CDR1 is LGHDT and CDR2 YNNKEL (reference sequence). CDR3 length: 21 residues. The V and J ends lost 3 bases and 3 bases respectively, with 30 bases between them. CDR3 protein: CASSQQGGTEGEWVHYNEQFF. The CDR3 bases are TGTGCCAGCAGCCAGCAGGGGGGGACAGAGGGCGAATGGGTCCACTACAATGAGCAGTTCTTC.

This clonotype was picked up a small number of times. The V gene is TRBV4-1, the J gene TRBJ2-5; 11 bases match TRBD2. The CDR3 is made up of 18 amino acids. Germline V gives CDR1 MGHRA, CDR2 YSYEKL. With V trimmed by 3 bases and J by 0 bases, 9 bases remained unmatched. The CDR3 is CASSQASGGRNYQETQYF. The DNA of the CDR3 is TGCGCCAGCAGCCAGGCTAGCGGGGGGCGGAATTACCAAGAGACCCAGTACTTC.

This chain uses TRBV6-5 with TRBJ2-5; 7 bases agree with TRBD1. Trimming took 6 bases from V and 0 from J; bases not matched to a gene: 7. The germline gives CDR1 MNHEY, CDR2 SVGAGI. CDR3 length: 15 amino acids. The CDR3 spells CASRSLDRNQETQYF. The CDR3 DNA sequence: TGTGCCAGCAGATCATTGGACAGGAACCAAGAGACCCAGTACTTC.

This chain uses TRBV30 with TRBJ1-2; D is uncertain. Germline lookup yields CDR1 GTSNPN and CDR2 SVGIG (reference sequence). With 2 bases removed from V and 5 bases from J, the gap between germline ends came to 12 bases. The CDR3 runs to 13 residues. CDR3 coding DNA: TGTGCCTGGAGTATACAAGGGATTTATGGCTACACCTTC. The encoded protein is CAWSIQGIYGYTF.

This clonotype was seen a few times. The chain has TRBV11-3 and TRBJ2-2, with a tentative D call TRBD2 (6 bases). Germline V gene data show CDR1 as SGHNT and CDR2 as YENEEA. This CDR3 contains 16 residues. Trimming left V 4 bases short and J 1 base short, with 13 bases between. In DNA, the CDR3 is TGTGCCAGCAGCTCCGGGTGGGAGGAGAACACCGGGGAGCTGTTTTTT. Its translation: CASSSGWEENTGELFF.

This clonotype has a count of ten or more. The chain employs TRBV10-2 and TRBJ2-5; 7 positions agree with TRBD2. This CDR3 contains 14 residues. Germline CDR1 WSHSY, CDR2 SAAADI. J was trimmed by 1 base and V by 6 bases; bases with no gene match: 5. The DNA for the CDR3 is TGCGCCAGCAGCCCAGCGGGGTCCCAAGAGACCCAGTACTTC. Translation: CASSPAGSQETQYF.

Comment on this clonotype: At one of its ends the junction is not consistent with the germline gene, which may arise from a read error. The V and J genes are TRBV7-2 and TRBJ2-1; 12 positions match TRBD2. The last part of the DNA fits TRBJ2-5 better; the J call may be wrong. The germline gives CDR1 SGHTA, CDR2 FQGNSA. There are 16 residues in the CDR3. The CDR3 here is CASSPGLAGPQDTQYF. CDR3 in DNA: TGTGCCAGCAGCCCTGGACTAGCGGGGCCCCAAGACACCCAGTACTTC.

This clonotype was detected only a few times. The V call is TRBV20-1, the J call TRBJ2-1, with TRBD2 matching 7 bases. The CDR3 extends over 14 amino acids. Germline V gene data show CDR1 as DFQATT and CDR2 as SNEGSKA (reference sequence). Trimming took 5 bases from V and 0 from J; bases not matched to a gene: 4. The CDR3 loop reads CSAWDYSSYNEQFF. The CDR3 region has the DNA TGCAGTGCTTGGGACTACAGCTCCTACAATGAGCAGTTCTTC.

This chain joins TRBV30 and TRBJ2-3; 9 positions match TRBD2. Trimming at V came to 3 bases and at J to 1 base, leaving 11 bases not matched to a gene. The germline V gene encodes CDR1 GTSNPN and CDR2 SVGIG (reference sequence). This CDR3 has 17 residues. The CDR3 bases are TGTGCCTGGAGGCGGGAGGGCCTATCGTTCGGCACAGATACGCAGTATTTT. Amino acids: CAWRREGLSFGTDTQYF. The full variable domain, with the rest looked up from reference TRBV30 and TRBJ2-3, is SQTIHQWPATLVQPVGSPLSLECTVEGTSNPNLYWYRQAAGRGLQLLFYSVGIGQISSEVPQNLSASRPQDRQFILSSKKLLLSDSGFYLCAWRREGLSFGTDTQYFGPGTRLTVL.

This clonotype was counted a few times. The chain joins TRBV7-2 to TRBJ2-5, with 10 positions matching TRBD2. The J call is doubtful: the DNA matches TRBJ2-7 better. Germline loops: CDR1 SGHTA, CDR2 FQGNSA. This CDR3 is built from 15 residues. The CDR3 nucleotides are TGTGCCAGCAGTTCCATAGCGGGAGGTCTCTACGAGCAGTACTTC. It specifies CASSSIAGGLYEQYF.

The rearrangement uses TRBV5-1 and TRBJ2-1; D gene ambiguous. V was cut by 1 base and J by 0 bases, with 8 bases left in between. The CDR3 contains 15 residues. Per the germline V gene, CDR1 is SGHRS and CDR2 is YFSETQ. Written as DNA, the CDR3 is TGCGCCAGCAGCTTGAGGGTCGCCTCCTACAATGAGCAGTTCTTC. It codes for CASSLRVASYNEQFF.

This clonotype has a handful of counts. V is TRBV6-5 and J is TRBJ1-3; D unresolved. Trimming pared 6 bases from V and 3 bases from J, leaving 6 bases between. Germline values: CDR1 MNHEY, CDR2 SVGAGI. CDR3 size: 12 residues. The CDR3: CASRGLGNTIYF. CDR3 DNA sequence: TGTGCCAGCAGAGGCCTTGGAAACACCATATATTTT.

The V call is TRBV7-2, the J call TRBJ2-7; 9 nucleotides match TRBD2. The J call may be in error: the DNA end matches TRBJ2-1 better. From germline, CDR1 is SGHTA and CDR2 FQGNSA. CDR3 length: 14 amino acids. The CDR3 region is CASSFIAGANEQFF. The CDR3 DNA sequence: TGTGCCAGCAGCTTTATAGCGGGGGCCAATGAGCAGTTCTTC.

V and J are TRBV5-8 and TRBJ1-6; weak D call: TRBD1 (5 bases). The CDR3 has 17 amino acids. Germline V CDR1 and CDR2: SGHTS, YDEGEE. V gave up 0 bases and J gave up 9 bases, with 19 bases separating them. Here the CDR3 DNA reads TGTGCCAGCAGCTTGGGGGGGTGGCGCCGCGCTTCTTCACCCCTCCACTTT. Translating gives CASSLGGWRRASSPLHF. The whole variable domain, filled in from reference TRBV5-8 and TRBJ1-6, reads EAGVTQSPTHLIKTRGQQATLRCSPISGHTSVYWYQQALGLGLQFLLWYDEGEERNRGNFPPRFSGRQFPNYSSELNVNALELEDSALYLCASSLGGWRRASSPLHFGNGTRLTVT.

The chain is built from TRBV7-9 and TRBJ1-5; 8 nucleotides match TRBD1. Germline V gene sequence: CDR1 SEHNR, CDR2 FQNEAQ (reference sequence). The CDR3 runs 15 residues. V was pared by 5 bases and J by 3 bases, with 6 bases of the junction left unmatched. DNA for the CDR3: TGTGCCAGCAGCCGGGGACAGGAGTACAATCAGCCCCAGCATTTT. It codes for CASSRGQEYNQPQHF.

This clonotype was counted between two and nine times. The chain carries TRBV4-1 and TRBJ2-5; D unclear. Per germline, CDR1 MGHRA and CDR2 YSYEKL. Trimming took 0 bases from V and 2 from J, leaving 10 bases between them. The CDR3 spans 15 residues. The CDR3, as DNA: TGCGCCAGCAGCCAAGATCCCGGGCTACAAGAGACCCAGTACTTC. Translation gives CASSQDPGLQETQYF.

V is TRBV20-1 and J is TRBJ2-4, with D possibly TRBD1 on 5 matching bases. Germline CDR1 and CDR2: DFQATT and SNEGSKA (reference sequence). The CDR3 runs to 16 residues. Trimming removed 0 bases at V and 0 bases at J, with 12 bases between. The CDR3 nucleotides read TGCAGTGCTAGAGATATAAGGGGCGTAGCCAAAAACATTCAGTACTTC. The encoded protein is CSARDIRGVAKNIQYF.

The CDR3 region is CASQQSPDTQYF. CDR3 DNA: TGTGCCAGTCAGCAATCCCCAGATACGCAGTATTTT. This chain uses TRBV2 with TRBJ2-3; D unresolved. Germline CDR1 and CDR2: SNHLY and FYNNEI. Trimming left V 9 bases short and J 4 bases short, with 11 bases between. The CDR3 sequence is 12 residues long. Supplemented by reference TRBV2 and TRBJ2-3, the full variable domain reads EPEVTQTPSHQVTQMGQEVILRCVPISNHLYFYWYRQILGQKVEFLVSFYNNEISEKSEIFDDQFSVERPDGSNFTLKIRSTKLEDSAMYFCASQQSPDTQYFGPGTRLTVL.

The V and J genes are TRBV20-1 and TRBJ2-5; D remains unclear. V was pared by 3 bases and J by 5 bases, with 13 bases between. CDR1 and CDR2 (germline): DFQATT, SNEGSKA (reference sequence). The CDR3 is made up of 13 amino acids. The CDR3 nucleotides read TGCAGTGCTAGTTCCTCGGTTATGGAGACCCAGTACTTC. This sequence encodes CSASSSVMETQYF.